This T cell receptor (beta chain) was recorded in a study of T cell changes during pregnancy in multiple sclerosis. Clones were sequenced by immunoSEQ multiplex PCR, and TCRdb holds only the in-frame ones, with some missing. The sample lists some 37,000 clones, 75% to 95% occurring once. The CDR3 is 18 residues long. Sequencing was performed on CD8+ T cells from peripheral blood mononuclear cells, taken after pregnancy. The origin of this receptor is a female donor with multiple sclerosis, enrolled in a pregnancy study. The J gene is TRBJ1-2, the V gene TRBV21-1; TRBD1, the D gene given by the table, was not confirmed from the DNA. TRBV21-1 is deemed a pseudogene. The CDR3 protein is CASSKDSPETGPRDGYTF. The CDR3 DNA follows: TGTGCCAGCAGCAAAGACTCTCCTGAGACAGGGCCCAGGGATGGCTACACCTTC.